This T cell receptor (beta chain) originates from a study of pediatric ulcerative colitis. Study-level results: Blood-rectal clonal overlap within each person was significantly higher in ulcerative colitis patients than controls.

The rectum was sampled with one to two pinch biopsies at colonoscopy. Method: immunoSEQ multiplex PCR; TCRdb's copy keeps in-frame clones and lacks some. The sample contains fewer than 25,000 clones, about 71% of which appear only once. Only a few counts were recorded for this clone. As yet, its antigen is unknown. Per germline, CDR1 MNHEY and CDR2 SVGAGI. Trimming took 6 bases from V and 1 from J, leaving 15 bases between them. This CDR3 region has 15 residues. The source material was gut tissue. The receptor was isolated from a boy aged 5 to 17 with severe ulcerative colitis. The chain joins TRBV6-5 to TRBJ1-1; maybe TRBD1 (5 bases). CDR3 residues: CASSPFWGSNTEAFF. The CDR3 region has the DNA TGTGCCAGCAGCCCGTTCTGGGGGTCGAACACTGAAGCTTTCTTT.